Sequencing of this T cell receptor beta chain was carried out in a study of T-cell memory formation after mild COVID-19. CDR3 size: 14 residues. V dropped 6 bases and J dropped 7 bases, with 18 bases sitting between them. TCRdb independently ran MiXCR on the 5' RACE reads; one entry per CDR3 protein. The repertoire holds 450,000 to 700,000 distinct CDR3 sequences, with roughly 18% as singletons. The rearrangement links TRBV12-3 or TRBV12-4 to TRBJ1-2; D call uncertain. Sequenced input: PBMCs or a T cell subset sorted from them (not recorded which). The receptor's source is an adult woman who had mild COVID-19 (a few samples of this study predate the infection). Cell type and time point are not known. CDR3 DNA: TGTGCCAGCAGCCCCGACGTGAGCTTTGGTGGCTACACCTTC. Translated, it gives CASSPDVSFGGYTF.